One and the same sample provided the 5 T cell receptor beta chains below, sequenced in a study of blood T cell repertoires in COVID-19. Sequencing used immunoSEQ multiplex PCR; TCRdb keeps in-frame clones, though not all of them. The sample yields fewer than 200,000 clones, about four fifths seen once. The specimen sequenced was peripheral blood. Receptors originate from a woman aged 70-85 years who had recovered from COVID-19.

The chain links TRBV7-8 to TRBJ2-7; 9 bases match TRBD2. Germline-derived CDR1 and CDR2 are SGHVS and FQNEAQ. The CDR3 loop spans 15 amino acids. Trimming removed 1 base from V and 2 bases from J; junction bases left unmatched: 3. In DNA, the CDR3 is TGTGCCAGCAGCTTAGAGCGGGGGGCGACCTACGAGCAGTACTTC. The encoded protein is CASSLERGATYEQYF.

This chain connects TRBV3-1 (or the pseudogene TRBV3-2) to TRBJ1-4; 7 nucleotides align to TRBD1. Germline lookup yields CDR1 LGHDT and CDR2 YNNKEL (reference sequence). With V trimmed by 0 bases and J by 8 bases, 9 bases remained unmatched. The CDR3 sequence is 16 residues long. In DNA form, the CDR3 reads TGTGCCAGCAGCCAAGATTGGGCAGGGGGAAGGGAAAAACTGTTTTTT. It encodes CASSQDWAGGREKLFF.

The chain is built from TRBV18 and TRBJ2-3, with 13 bases fitting TRBD2. This CDR3 has 19 amino acids. Germline V lookup: CDR1 KGHSH, CDR2 LQKENI. With 3 bases clipped from V and 0 bases from J, the junction kept 9 bases outside the gene matches. The CDR3 DNA sequence: TGTGCCAGCTCACCCCGGACTAGCGGGGGTCCCCTTAGCACAGATACGCAGTATTTT. Translating gives CASSPRTSGGPLSTDTQYF.

This clone was observed a single time. The chain combines TRBV10-3 with TRBJ2-3; 7 bases agree with TRBD1. Germline-derived CDR1 and CDR2 are ENHRY and SYGVKD. V lost 6 bases to trimming and J lost 0 bases; unmatched junction nucleotides: 3. The CDR3 contains 14 residues. The CDR3 bases are TGTGCCATCAGCCAGACAGGGAGCACAGATACGCAGTATTTT. The encoded protein is CAISQTGSTDTQYF.

V usage is TRBV7-8 and J usage is TRBJ2-1; TRBD2 aligns across 9 bases. V shed 0 bases and J 9 bases; nucleotides not matched to a gene: 12. The CDR3 runs 17 residues. CDR1 is SGHVS, CDR2 FQNEAQ, per germline. The CDR3 nucleotides are TGTGCCAGCAGCTTAGCCCTAGCGGGGTGGGTATTTGGTGAGCAGTTCTTC. It is translated as CASSLALAGWVFGEQFF.